The 10 T cell receptor beta chains listed next were all sequenced from one sample in a study of shared clonotypes between healthy human individuals. Sequenced by immunoSEQ multiplex PCR; TCRdb stores in-frame clones only, minus some. This table holds a few million clones, approximately 96% found once. The sequenced material came from naive CD4+ T cells sorted from blood. Subset noted: CD45RA+ positively selected. The receptors were sampled from a man between 18 and 29 years old in good health.

The chain employs TRBV10-3 and TRBJ2-7; TRBD1 matches 7 bases. This CDR3 has 15 residues. V trimming: 4 bases; J trimming: 2 bases; junction bases outside the gene matches: 8. Germline assignment: CDR1 ENHRY and CDR2 SYGVKD. The chain's CDR3 is CAISVQGPGTYEQYF. DNA for the CDR3: TGTGCCATCAGTGTACAGGGGCCCGGTACCTACGAGCAGTACTTC.

The chain recombines TRBV4-3 with TRBJ2-2; possible D gene TRBD2, 5 bases. In germline, CDR1 is LGHNA, CDR2 YSLEER. Trimming left V 1 base short and J 6 bases short, with 15 bases between. This CDR3 is 16 amino acids long. The CDR3: CASSQAPLASAGELFF. CDR3 DNA: TGCGCCAGCAGCCAAGCCCCATTAGCGTCGGCCGGGGAGCTGTTTTTT.

The rearrangement links TRBV7-9 to TRBJ2-3, with no clear D. V was cut by 3 bases and J by 5 bases, with 9 bases left in between. Germline V CDR1 and CDR2: SEHNR, FQNEAQ (reference sequence). CDR3 size: 13 residues. CDR3 nucleotides: TGTGCCAGCAGCTTCGACGCACAAGATACGCAGTATTTT. Protein sequence: CASSFDAQDTQYF.

A few counts support this clone. The gene calls are TRBV4-2 and TRBJ1-5; no definite D call. The CDR3 runs 16 residues. Germline V CDR1 and CDR2: LGHNA, YNFKEQ. The germline V and J ends were trimmed by 0 bases and 9 bases, with 18 bases remaining between them. The DNA of the CDR3 is TGTGCCAGCAGCCAAGATGACACGGGGTGGGTTGGGCCCCAGCATTTT. This encodes CASSQDDTGWVGPQHF.

The chain uses TRBV28 and TRBJ1-2; D perhaps matches TRBD1 (6 bases). Trimming shortened V by 5 bases and J by 7 bases, and 11 bases separated the two germline ends. The CDR3 has 12 residues. Looked up from germline, CDR1 is MDHEN and CDR2 is SYDVKM. For the CDR3, the DNA is TGTGCCAGCAGTACAGGGTGGGGTGGCTACACCTTC. Translated: CASSTGWGGYTF.

The rearrangement joins TRBV5-4 to TRBJ2-2; TRBD1 aligns across 8 bases. The CDR3 sequence is 16 residues long. After removal of 1 base from V and 5 bases from J, the junction contained 7 bases not matched to a gene. CDR1 is SGHNT and CDR2 is YYREEE in the germline V gene (reference sequence). CDR3 sequence: CASSLFAGGGTGELFF. The CDR3 DNA is TGTGCCAGCAGCTTGTTTGCAGGGGGCGGGACCGGGGAGCTGTTTTTT.

The chain recombines TRBV15 with TRBJ1-6; TRBD1 matches 7 bases. V lost 1 base and J lost 5; bases outside the gene matches: 2. CDR3 length: 15 residues. Germline CDR1 reads LNHNV; CDR2 reads YYDKDF (reference sequence). The CDR3 reads CATSRGDRDNSPLHF. CDR3 DNA sequence: TGTGCCACCAGCAGAGGAGACAGGGATAATTCACCCCTCCACTTT.

This clone was counted once. J is TRBJ2-4 and V is TRBV4-1, with D possibly matching TRBD2 (5 bases). This CDR3 comprises 16 residues. V gave up 1 base and J gave up 1 base, with 11 bases separating them. CDR1 MGHRA and CDR2 YSYEKL come from the germline V gene. For the CDR3, the DNA is TGCGCCAGCAGCCAAGTTACGGAGGCGGCCAAAAACATTCAGTACTTC. Protein: CASSQVTEAAKNIQYF.

The chain combines TRBV6-6 with TRBJ2-1; 7 bases align to TRBD1. The germline gives CDR1 MNHNY, CDR2 SVGAGI (reference sequence). V shed 6 bases and J 0 bases; nucleotides not matched to a gene: 8. This CDR3 is built from 16 residues. The CDR3 spells CASSLGDRSSYNEQFF. In DNA, the CDR3 is TGTGCCAGCAGCCTCGGGGACAGAAGCTCCTACAATGAGCAGTTCTTC.

This clone was observed a single time. The CDR3 DNA sequence: TGTGCCAGCAGTGAACGGCCCAGCACAGATACGCAGTATTTT. It yields the protein CASSERPSTDTQYF. The V call is TRBV25-1, the J call TRBJ2-3; D is ambiguous. Germline V gives CDR1 MGHDK, CDR2 SYGVNS. The V end lost 2 bases, the J end lost 0 bases, and 6 bases lay between the germline ends. The CDR3 extends over 14 amino acids.